The 13 T cell receptor beta chains below come from one sample, sequenced in a study of cytomegalovirus exposure and HLA in healthy donors. This PCR relied on a set of 60 Vbeta primers and 13 Jbeta primers. Clones were sequenced by immunoSEQ multiplex PCR, and TCRdb holds only the in-frame ones, with some missing. The sample yields roughly 190,000 clones, 75% to 80% seen once. The sequenced sample consisted of PBMCs. These receptors all stem from a woman aged 30 to 39 in good health and CMV-seropositive.

V usage is TRBV7-9 and J usage is TRBJ2-2, with TRBD2 as a possible D gene (5 bases). The CDR3 spans 14 residues. The germline V gene encodes CDR1 SEHNR and CDR2 FQNEAQ (reference sequence). V was pared by 2 bases and J by 6 bases, with 10 bases between. CDR3 in DNA: TGTGCCAGCAGCTTATGGGGAGAGCCCGGGGAGCTGTTTTTT. Translating gives CASSLWGEPGELFF.

There are a few counts of this clone. This rearrangement joins TRBV27 to TRBJ2-1; a possible D gene is TRBD1 (8 bases). V lost 6 bases and J 3 bases, leaving 12 bases between the germline ends. Germline CDR1 and CDR2: MNHEY and SMNVEV (reference sequence). The CDR3 contains 14 residues. In DNA, the CDR3 is TGTGCCAGCAGATACAGGGGGGGCTACAATGAGCAGTTCTTC. It is translated as CASRYRGGYNEQFF.

This CDR3 reads CASSLIGVHEQYF. The CDR3, as DNA: TGTGCCAGCAGCTTGATAGGGGTTCACGAGCAGTACTTC. The genes are TRBV5-6 and TRBJ2-7; tentative D call: TRBD1 (5 bases). This CDR3 contains 13 residues. Trimming removed 1 base from V and 5 bases from J, with 10 bases in between. Germline V CDR1 and CDR2: SGHDT, YYEEEE. Together with reference TRBV5-6 and TRBJ2-7, the CDR3 gives the full variable domain: DAGVTQSPTHLIKTRGQQVTLRCSPKSGHDTVSWYQQALGQGPQFIFQYYEEEERQRGNFPDRFSGHQFPNYSSELNVNALLLGDSALYLCASSLIGVHEQYFGPGTRLTVT.

Notes on this clone: The final CDR3 position lacks the conserved phenylalanine or tryptophan, pointing to a likely read error. This sequence joins TRBV6-5 and TRBJ2-7; D ambiguous. CDR1 and CDR2 from the germline V gene are MNHEY and SVGAGI. This CDR3 spans 15 amino acids. V lost 4 bases to trimming and J lost 3 bases, with 16 bases between them. DNA of the CDR3: TGTGCCAGCAGTTTTTCGTTCGAGCGAAACTACGAGCAGTACCTC. Its protein product is CASSFSFERNYEQYL.

CDR3 sequence reads: CASSEAGRQSGANVLTF. Written as DNA, the CDR3 is TGTGCCAGCAGTGAAGCCGGGAGACAGTCTGGGGCCAACGTCCTGACTTTC. J is TRBJ2-6 and V is TRBV6-1; weak D call: TRBD2 (6 bases). The CDR3 loop spans 17 amino acids. The ends were cut back, 0 bases at V and 1 base at J, with 10 bases in the middle. Germline CDR1 reads MNHNS; CDR2 reads SASEGT.

The chain couples TRBV5-1 to TRBJ1-1, with 8 bases identical to TRBD1. The CDR3 has 13 amino acids. V shed 5 bases, J shed 4 bases, and the junction held 4 bases outside the gene matches. The germline V gene has CDR1 SGHRS and CDR2 YFSETQ. CDR3 protein: CASRSTGATEAFF. In DNA form, the CDR3 reads TGCGCCAGCAGATCGACAGGGGCCACTGAAGCTTTCTTT.

The chain carries TRBV25-1 and TRBJ2-7; TRBD1 might be the D (6 bases). This CDR3 spans 16 amino acids. V lost 2 bases and J 0 bases, leaving 14 bases between the germline ends. The germline gives CDR1 MGHDK, CDR2 SYGVNS. The CDR3 protein is CASSEDLGGFSYEQYF. The CDR3 nucleotides are TGTGCCAGCAGTGAAGATTTAGGGGGTTTCTCCTACGAGCAGTACTTC.

V is TRBV9 and J is TRBJ2-3; 15 positions match TRBD2. The germline V gene encodes CDR1 SGDLS and CDR2 YYNGEE. Germline trimming cut 4 bases from V and 1 base from J; bases unmatched to any gene: 4. This CDR3 contains 17 residues. The CDR3 spells CASSNGLAGGGTDTQYF. In nucleotides, the CDR3 is TGTGCCAGCAGCAACGGACTAGCGGGAGGGGGCACAGATACGCAGTATTTT.

The chain links TRBV28 to TRBJ1-3; the D gene is possibly TRBD1 (5 bases). The CDR3 is 15 amino acids. Trimming stripped 4 bases from V and 9 bases from J, with 19 bases between. Germline CDR1 is MDHEN and CDR2 is SYDVKM. CDR3 amino acids: CASSSTPPGGGTIYF. DNA of the CDR3: TGTGCCAGCAGTTCCACCCCGCCTGGCGGGGGCACCATATATTTT.

The chain has TRBV5-3 and TRBJ2-2; 10 bases agree with TRBD2. Being an ORF, TRBV5-3 has a function that is uncertain. The CDR3 is made up of 15 amino acids. V dropped 2 bases and J dropped 6; count of bases not matched to a gene: 4. CDR3 residues: CARSLAGGRPGELFF. The CDR3, as DNA: TGTGCCAGAAGCTTAGCGGGGGGGCGGCCCGGGGAGCTGTTTTTT.

The CDR3 loop is CASSYLAGGPQDTQYF. The DNA for the CDR3 is TGTGCCAGCAGTTACCTAGCGGGAGGGCCGCAAGATACGCAGTATTTT. The chain combines TRBV7-9 with TRBJ2-3; 12 nucleotides match TRBD2. After removal of 6 bases from V and 5 bases from J, the junction contained 9 bases not matched to a gene. Germline CDR1 and CDR2: SEHNR and FQNEAQ (reference sequence). The CDR3 has 16 residues.

The CDR3 DNA is TGTGCCAGCAGTTCGGCGGGGGCAGGGGTTGAAGAGCAGTACTTC. It codes for CASSSAGAGVEEQYF. This chain links TRBV27 with TRBJ2-7, with a tentative D call TRBD2 (7 bases). The CDR3 runs to 15 residues. Germline CDR1 reads MNHEY; CDR2 reads SMNVEV (reference sequence). V was pared by 4 bases and J by 7 bases, with 20 bases between.

This clone was picked up a small number of times. The genes are TRBV28 and TRBJ2-1, with 7 positions matching TRBD1. J was trimmed by 8 bases and V by 5 bases; bases with no gene match: 12. This CDR3 has 15 amino acids. Germline V lookup: CDR1 MDHEN, CDR2 SYDVKM. In DNA, the CDR3 is TGTGCCAGCAGTCGATCTAGGGGGCCATCTGATGAGCAGTTCTTC. Encoded protein: CASSRSRGPSDEQFF. Based on the CDR3 plus reference TRBV28 and TRBJ2-1, the full variable domain is DVKVTQSSRYLVKRTGEKVFLECVQDMDHENMFWYRQDPGLGLRLIYFSYDVKMKEKGDIPEGYSVSREKKERFSLILESASTNQTSMYLCASSRSRGPSDEQFFGPGTRLTVL.